This TCR beta chain was recovered during a study of blood T cell repertoires in COVID-19. In the study overall: The analysed material was cDNA or gDNA that came from T cells, B-cell-depleted T cells, or PBMCs.

Method: immunoSEQ multiplex PCR; TCRdb's copy keeps in-frame clones and lacks some. The sample holds some 270,000 clones, over 75% seen once. This receptor was taken from a young woman who had recovered from COVID-19. Sequencing was performed on PBMCs or T cells enriched from blood (not recorded which).

The CDR3 nucleotides read TGTGCCAGCAGTTTTTTTACTGCCGCCGGGACACCGCGCAATCAGCCCCAGCATTTT. It codes for CASSFFTAAGTPRNQPQHF. The chain employs TRBV28 and TRBJ1-5; a weak D match, TRBD1 (6 bases). With 3 bases removed from V and 2 bases from J, the gap between germline ends came to 23 bases. The CDR3 covers 19 residues. The V gene's germline CDR1 is MDHEN and CDR2 SYDVKM.